This entry concerns a single TCR beta chain. The target of this receptor is not known. Base quality data are lacking; no much larger clone is found one base away. This entry belongs to a study of TIL therapy for anti-PD-1-resistant metastatic lung cancer (dated by TCRdb to the early 2020s). Background for the entire study: Tumors were harvested prior to any PD-1/PD-L1 blockade, after which nivolumab was administered to patients, and lymphodepletion, expanded TIL infusion and IL-2 were given to patients who progressed. The cohort was composed predominantly of lung adenocarcinoma, with a few EGFR-mutant and two ALK-rearranged tumors included, and half of patients were identified as current or former smokers. T cell receptor beta sequencing of tumor and peripheral blood was used to follow clonotypes across the tumor, the expanded TIL product and serial blood samples. A median non-synonymous tumor mutation burden of more than 1.2 mutations per megabase was determined across the cohort by whole-exome sequencing. Enrolled patients had a median age of around 49 years (range about 38-85) and a median tumor PD-L1 proportion score of approximately 6.2%. General study outcomes and caveats: The cohort was highly selected, including more treatment-naive, never-smoker and oncogene-addicted patients than is typical, which limits generalizability. The study protocol defined all tumor marker inferences as exploratory. Clonotypes from the infused TIL partially replaced the baseline peripheral repertoire and then declined over months, and persistence showed no apparent association with response.

The sample's time point, from its label and the paper: pre-treatment sample, taken before nivolumab and TIL therapy. Between October 2017 and January 2020, a dual-center phase I trial enrolled adults who had stage 4 NSCLC. Samples were obtained from a single-arm, open-label phase I trial in which tumor-infiltrating lymphocyte therapy with nivolumab was evaluated in advanced non-small cell lung cancer. Blood mononuclear cells were isolated from EDTA tubes by Ficoll gradient and were snap-frozen as pellets, and DNA was extracted with a Qiagen mini-prep kit. The immunoSEQ v3 hsTCRB kit was used to amplify TCR beta CDR3 regions from genomic DNA through bias-controlled multiplex PCR. TCR libraries were sequenced on an Illumina NextSeq 500 to approximately 2 million read pairs for survey level or 5-6 million for deep level. Per the source publication's procedure: The immunoSEQ Analyzer software assigned V, D and J genes, filtered out non-productive sequences, and reported clonality. Repertoires of infused TIL and blood were compared using productive Simpson clonality and the Morisita overlap index of productive TRB rearrangements. Absolute clonotype counts in blood were estimated as lymphocyte count times CD3+ fraction times the clone's productive frequency. TCRdb obtained this table from immuneACCESS and retained in-frame rearrangements with V and J assigned. These tables miss some clones; where compared with another copy, unresolved V genes account for less than half of the shortfall, and the remainder is unexplained. V, J and clone size reflect that table, while D and trimming were determined from the DNA. This sample is represented by 15,000 to 20,000 clones; 83% of them were singletons. The ten largest make up about 2% of the sample.

The specimen comprised blood, sampled at baseline. The clonotype was recovered from a person between 25 and 79 years old with non-small cell lung cancer.

This receptor has the CDR3 CASSGDRNRFSGANVLTF. At the DNA level, the sequence is TGTGCCAGCAGCGGGGACAGGAACCGTTTTTCTGGGGCCAACGTCCTGACTTTC. The chain couples TRBV5-6 to TRBJ2-6; TRBD1 lines up with 8 middle nucleotides. Relative to germline, V is missing 4 bases and J is missing 1 base, with 10 bases of the junction outside any gene match. CDR1 and CDR2, per the germline V gene, are SGHDT and YYEEEE. From cysteine to phenylalanine, the CDR3 is 18 amino acids long. Only the CDR3 region is kept as DNA, spanning 54 bases read in frame from base 1.